This T cell receptor (beta chain) was sequenced in a study of CD8 T cells in ankylosing spondylitis (TCRdb year 2017). Context from the whole study: The study set out to find disease-linked TCR variants by profiling T cell receptor beta repertoires in ankylosing spondylitis patients and healthy donors. The whole study cohort included 85 to 120 healthy donors and around 24 ankylosing spondylitis patients. Peripheral blood was sampled, and synovial fluid was additionally collected from ankylosing spondylitis patients.

Reads for this sample came from an Illumina HiSeq 2500. Quantitative 5'-RACE with molecular barcodes was used to prepare TCR beta libraries. In the authors' own workflow: A new computational method, built on a probabilistic model of VDJ rearrangement, was used to identify disease-linked TCR variants. The public reads were quality trimmed at Q25 with fastp and then assembled into clones with MiXCR by TCRdb, keeping productive beta chains. For every CDR3 protein sequence, its rows merge into one entry that carries the most common genes and DNA. The V and J calls were not made by the authors but by TCRdb's processing. In all, the sample holds 250,000 to 350,000 distinct CDR3 sequences, and 15% to 20% of those were seen once. Clones ranked in the top ten supply roughly 8% of the sample. The CDR3, from cysteine to phenylalanine, totals 14 residues. The entry retains the CDR3 DNA only, 42 bases that are in frame from base 1. V drops 4 bases and J drops 6 bases, leaving 12 bases in between.

A remark on this clonotype: Its antigen is still unknown. Base quality data are lacking; no much larger clone is found one base away.

General study outcomes and caveats: Some motif variants were previously reported in synovial fluid and blood of reactive arthritis patients, suggesting common disease-initiation mechanisms. A TCR beta motif of seven or eight highly homologous amino acid variants appeared characteristic of blood from ankylosing spondylitis patients. In peripheral blood, the disease-linked clones were found at relatively low frequencies and had a CD8+ phenotype. The disease-linked clones were reported to be significantly enriched in matched synovial fluid samples from ankylosing spondylitis patients.

The chain employs TRBV12-3 or TRBV12-4 and TRBJ2-2; no confident D gene assignment can be made. The source of this sequence is a male donor with ankylosing spondylitis or in good health (not recorded which). Specimen: blood, either unsorted or a sorted T cell fraction (not recorded which). The nucleotide sequence reads as follows: TGTGCCAGCAGTTCCGCCCTAAGATCCGGGGAGCTGTTTTTT. It is translated as CASSSALRSGELFF.